The 8 T cell receptor beta chains reported below all come from one sample, sequenced in a study of shared clonotypes between healthy human individuals. Generated by immunoSEQ multiplex PCR, the TCRdb table keeps only in-frame clones and is missing some. The sample yields some 980,000 clones, about three quarters seen once. The sample consisted of memory CD4+ T cells sorted from blood. Subset in this sample: CD45RA-negative fraction. These receptors came from a man between 18 and 29 years old in good health.

V and J are TRBV5-3 and TRBJ1-1; 8 nucleotides match TRBD1. TRBV5-3 is flagged as an ORF with uncertain function. The CDR3 has 23 amino acids. J lost 0 bases, V lost 2 bases, and 27 bases had no gene match. The CDR3 is CARSFDGMNEIRDRFLMNTEAFF. The CDR3 coding sequence is TGTGCCAGAAGCTTCGACGGTATGAACGAAATTCGGGACAGGTTCTTAATGAACACTGAAGCTTTCTTT.

The chain has TRBV5-6 and TRBJ2-3; D may be TRBD2 (6 bases). The V and J ends lost 1 base and 4 bases respectively, with 16 bases between them. Germline assignment: CDR1 SGHDT and CDR2 YYEEEE. CDR3 length: 16 residues. CDR3 protein: CASSLSSWEAPDTQYF. The CDR3 nucleotides read TGTGCCAGCAGCTTGTCGTCGTGGGAGGCCCCAGATACGCAGTATTTT. The full variable domain, with the rest looked up from reference TRBV5-6 and TRBJ2-3, is DAGVTQSPTHLIKTRGQQVTLRCSPKSGHDTVSWYQQALGQGPQFIFQYYEEEERQRGNFPDRFSGHQFPNYSSELNVNALLLGDSALYLCASSLSSWEAPDTQYFGPGTRLTVL.

The count of this clone is one. This chain uses TRBV4-1 with TRBJ2-1, with TRBD2 identical over 8 bases. CDR3 length equals 17 residues. Germline V lookup: CDR1 MGHRA, CDR2 YSYEKL. V lost 0 bases to trimming and J lost 4 bases; unmatched junction nucleotides: 8. CDR3 loop: CASSQEGVPSGYNEQFF. DNA of the CDR3: TGCGCCAGCAGCCAAGAGGGAGTCCCTAGCGGGTACAATGAGCAGTTCTTC.

This chain uses TRBV6-1 with TRBJ2-7; 8 bases line up with TRBD1. This CDR3 is 15 amino acids long. V gave up 7 bases and J gave up 0 bases; unmatched junction bases: 8. Germline CDR1 reads MNHNS; CDR2 reads SASEGT. CDR3 amino acids: CASTLGQASSYEQYF. The CDR3 bases are TGTGCCAGCACCCTGGGACAGGCGAGCTCCTACGAGCAGTACTTC.

This clone was recorded only once. The DNA for the CDR3 is TGTGCCAGCAGCTTGGGACCTCAATATGGCTACACCTTC. This gives the protein CASSLGPQYGYTF. The chain couples TRBV7-9 to TRBJ1-2; tentative D call: TRBD1 (5 bases). The CDR3 is 13 residues long. Germline V gene data show CDR1 as SEHNR and CDR2 as FQNEAQ (reference sequence). V lost 3 bases, J lost 5 bases, and 10 bases lay in between. Drawing the rest from reference TRBV7-9 and TRBJ1-2, the complete variable domain is DTGVSQNPRHKITKRGQNVTFRCDPISEHNRLYWYRQTLGQGPEFLTYFQNEAQLEKSRLLSDRFSAERPKGSFSTLEIQRTEQGDSAMYLCASSLGPQYGYTFGSGTRLTVV.

In this sample, this clone turned up once. The CDR3 reads CASSPGQGRLGGYTF. The CDR3 region has the DNA TGTGCCAGCAGCCCCGGACAGGGACGCCTGGGGGGCTACACCTTC. The J gene is TRBJ1-2, the V gene TRBV5-6, with TRBD1 matching 8 bases. J lost 8 bases, V lost 4 bases, and 13 bases had no gene match. The length of the CDR3 is 15 residues. The germline CDR1 and CDR2 sequences are SGHDT and YYEEEE.

The chain carries TRBV7-2 and TRBJ2-1; no clear D. Per the germline V gene, CDR1 is SGHTA and CDR2 is FQGNSA. The V and J ends lost 2 bases and 4 bases respectively, with 9 bases between them. The CDR3 totals 14 residues. Here the CDR3 reads CASSLTAGYNEQFF. The DNA for the CDR3 is TGTGCCAGCAGCTTAACAGCCGGATACAATGAGCAGTTCTTC. Based on the CDR3 plus reference TRBV7-2 and TRBJ2-1, the full variable domain is GAGVSQSPSNKVTEKGKDVELRCDPISGHTALYWYRQSLGQGLEFLIYFQGNSAPDKSGLPSDRFSAERTGGSVSTLTIQRTQQEDSAVYLCASSLTAGYNEQFFGPGTRLTVL.

The chain uses TRBV5-1 and TRBJ2-5; possible D gene TRBD2, 6 bases. Trimming removed 4 bases from V and 7 bases from J, with 20 bases in between. This CDR3 has 15 amino acids. From germline, CDR1 is SGHRS and CDR2 YFSETQ. In DNA form, the CDR3 reads TGCGCCAGCAGCCCCGGGACGGAGGGGCACCGGACCCAGTACTTC. Protein: CASSPGTEGHRTQYF.